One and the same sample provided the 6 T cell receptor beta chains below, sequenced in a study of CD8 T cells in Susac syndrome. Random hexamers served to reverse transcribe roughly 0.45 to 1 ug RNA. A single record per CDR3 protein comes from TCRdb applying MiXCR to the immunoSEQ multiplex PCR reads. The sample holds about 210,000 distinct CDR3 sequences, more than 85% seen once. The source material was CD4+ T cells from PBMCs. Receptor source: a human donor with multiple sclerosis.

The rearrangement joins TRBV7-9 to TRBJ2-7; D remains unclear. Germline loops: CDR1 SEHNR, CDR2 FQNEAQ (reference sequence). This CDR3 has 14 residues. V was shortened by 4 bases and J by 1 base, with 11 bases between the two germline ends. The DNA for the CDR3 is TGTGCCAGCAGCTCACCCCCCAAGTCCTACGAGCAGTACTTC. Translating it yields CASSSPPKSYEQYF.

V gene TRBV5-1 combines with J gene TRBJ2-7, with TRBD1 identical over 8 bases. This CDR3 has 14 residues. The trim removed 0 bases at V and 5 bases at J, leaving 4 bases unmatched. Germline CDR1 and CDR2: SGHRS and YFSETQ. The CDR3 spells CASSLGQGSDEQYF. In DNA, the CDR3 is TGCGCCAGCAGCTTGGGACAGGGGAGCGACGAGCAGTACTTC.

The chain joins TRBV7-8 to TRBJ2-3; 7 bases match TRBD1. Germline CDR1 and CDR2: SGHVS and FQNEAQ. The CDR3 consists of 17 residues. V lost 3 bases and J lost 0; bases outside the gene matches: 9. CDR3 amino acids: CASSLADRRPSTDTQYF. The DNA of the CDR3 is TGTGCCAGCAGCTTGGCGGACAGGCGACCTAGCACAGATACGCAGTATTTT.

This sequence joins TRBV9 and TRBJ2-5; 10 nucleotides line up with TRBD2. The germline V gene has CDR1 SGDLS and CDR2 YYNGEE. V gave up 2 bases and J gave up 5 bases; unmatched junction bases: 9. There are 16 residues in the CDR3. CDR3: CASSVQAGGRGETQYF. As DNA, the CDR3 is TGTGCCAGCAGCGTCCAAGCGGGGGGGCGGGGCGAGACCCAGTACTTC. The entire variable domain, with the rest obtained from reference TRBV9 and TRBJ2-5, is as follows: DSGVTQTPKHLITATGQRVTLRCSPRSGDLSVYWYQQSLDQGLQFLIQYYNGEERAKGNILERFSAQQFPDLHSELNLSSLELGDSALYFCASSVQAGGRGETQYFGPGTRLLVL.

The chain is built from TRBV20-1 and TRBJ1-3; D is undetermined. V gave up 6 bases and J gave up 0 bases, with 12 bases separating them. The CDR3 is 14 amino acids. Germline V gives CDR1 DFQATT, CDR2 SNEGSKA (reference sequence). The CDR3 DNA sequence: TGCAGTGCGGAACAGACGAGCTCTGGAAACACCATATATTTT. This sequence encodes CSAEQTSSGNTIYF.

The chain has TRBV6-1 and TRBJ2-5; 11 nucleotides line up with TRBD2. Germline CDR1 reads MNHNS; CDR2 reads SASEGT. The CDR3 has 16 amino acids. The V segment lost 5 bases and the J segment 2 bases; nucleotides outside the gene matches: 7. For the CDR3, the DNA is TGTGCCAGCAGTCCTCCAACTAGCGGGGGACAAGAGACCCAGTACTTC. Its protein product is CASSPPTSGGQETQYF.